This T cell receptor beta chain is drawn from a study of T-cell reconstitution after alpha-beta-depleted transplantation in children. Preparation of the TCRbeta library involved a method that used unique molecular identifiers. TCRdb reprocessed the PCR reads via MiXCR and lists one record per CDR3 protein. The data contain more than 200,000 distinct CDR3 sequences, 20% to 30% of them singletons. This clonotype was observed many times. The CDR3 loop spans 15 amino acids. In germline, CDR1 is DFQATT, CDR2 SNEGSKA (reference sequence). J lost 4 bases, V lost 5 bases, and 9 bases had no gene match. The sequenced sample was PBMCs, obtained before TCRalphabeta/CD19-depleted stem cell transplant. The TCR sequence derives from a girl aged 2 to 10 with Fanconi anemia, due to receive a stem cell transplant. The chain employs TRBV20-1 and TRBJ1-2, with 11 bases matching TRBD1. DNA of the CDR3: TGCAGTGCTGGCGGTTGGGACAGGGGGATCTATGGCTACACCTTC. Protein product: CSAGGWDRGIYGYTF.